The T cell receptor beta chain under discussion was sequenced for a study of CD8+ T cells in alopecia areata. Findings and caveats of the study: Higher clonality was seen in lesional scalp than in normal scalp, especially in alopecia totalis/universalis. Resident alphabeta T cells of normal skin are also sequenced in scalp samples.

Sorted out of PBMCs were CD4+ T cells and CD8+ T cells. This clone was recorded a few times. Its antigen is unidentified. V lost 0 bases, J lost 1 base, and 12 bases lay in between. CDR3 length equals 15 residues. Looked up from germline, CDR1 is GTSNPN and CDR2 is SVGIG (reference sequence). RNA was extracted and reverse transcribed into cDNA as the sequencing template. Clones were read by immunoSEQ multiplex PCR, and TCRdb kept only the in-frame ones, dropping some. The data hold 93,000 or so clones, with 55% observed a single time. This TCR came from a human donor in good health. Sequenced input: CD4+ T cells sorted from blood. The rearrangement uses TRBV30 and TRBJ1-1; no clear D gene. CDR3 DNA sequence: TGTGCCTGGAGTGTTCCCGGGATACCGAACACTGAAGCTTTCTTT. Its translation is CAWSVPGIPNTEAFF.